Shown below are 5 T cell receptor beta chains from a single sample sequenced in a study of response to subunit inactivated influenza vaccine. Using its own MiXCR run on the RT-PCR reads, TCRdb lists one record per CDR3 protein. This sample has 500,000 to 600,000 distinct CDR3 sequences; more than 15% occur once, and the top ten carry roughly 3.1%. Sequencing used CD4+ T cells sorted from PBMCs, obtained roughly 24 months after vaccination. The receptors derive from a man aged 50-75 years who received an inactivated influenza vaccine.

This clonotype was counted only a few times. J is TRBJ2-7 and V is TRBV5-1; D is possibly TRBD1 (6 bases). From germline, CDR1 is SGHRS and CDR2 YFSETQ. The CDR3 is 15 residues long. The V end was cut by 5 bases, the J end by 0 bases, with 15 bases between. CDR3 loop: CASSFLDSTSYEQYF. In DNA, the CDR3 is TGCGCCAGCAGTTTTCTGGACAGTACCTCCTACGAGCAGTACTTC.

V usage is TRBV12-3 or TRBV12-4 and J usage is TRBJ1-5, with TRBD1 matching over 7 bases. Losses at the gene ends were 6 bases for V and 5 bases for J; bases not matched to a gene: 13. The CDR3 has 16 residues. In DNA, the CDR3 is TGTGCCAGCAGCTTCTCATCCGGACAGGTCCATCAGCCCCAGCATTTT. As protein: CASSFSSGQVHQPQHF.

This chain links TRBV7-2 with TRBJ1-6, with a possible D match to TRBD1 (5 bases). The CDR3 has 13 residues. The germline CDR1 and CDR2 sequences are SGHTA and FQGNSA. V lost 5 bases and J 14 bases, leaving 16 bases between the germline ends. The CDR3 DNA follows: TGTGCCAGCAGCCCGGGACCACAAGGCTCCCTCCACTTT. This codes for CASSPGPQGSLHF.

The chain combines TRBV7-4 with TRBJ1-2, with 8 bases identical to TRBD1. CDR3 length: 17 residues. The J segment lost 6 bases and the V segment lost 5 bases, leaving 17 bases of the junction unmatched. Germline values: CDR1 SGHVT, CDR2 SQSDAQ. The CDR3 nucleotides are TGTGCCAGCAGCCCGTCCCGGGACAGGCCCTTTTTACATGGCTACACCTTC. Its protein is CASSPSRDRPFLHGYTF.

This clonotype has only a few counts. V gene TRBV29-1 combines with J gene TRBJ2-2; a weak D match, TRBD2 (7 bases). In germline, CDR1 is SQVTM, CDR2 ANQGSEA. CDR3 size: 14 residues. Trimming stripped 7 bases from V and 6 bases from J, with 18 bases between. CDR3 bases: TGCAGCGGTACTACAGGGAGGGTCGCCGGGGAGCTGTTTTTT. Its translation is CSGTTGRVAGELFF.